The clone carrying this TCR beta chain was counted at least ten times. What it recognizes is unknown. The TCRbeta library was prepared with unique molecular identifiers. TCRdb reprocessed the PCR reads with MiXCR, giving one entry per CDR3 protein. The sample comprises 200,000 to 250,000 distinct CDR3 sequences, approximately 8% of which are singletons, and 5% to 8% rests with the top ten. This record comes from a study of T-cell reconstitution after alpha-beta-depleted transplantation in children. General observations from the study: T-cell counts and diversity were attributed mostly to newly produced T cells one year after transplant. Reportedly, alpha-beta T cells present about two months post-transplant originated from several hundred expanded clones of graft origin. Surviving recipient T cells and thymic progenitors produced the high day-60 TCRbeta diversity seen in some patients.

CDR3 length: 15 residues. V was cut by 7 bases and J by 1 base, with 16 bases left in between. This chain uses TRBV12-3 or TRBV12-4 with TRBJ1-1, with D unresolved. This clonotype originated in a male patient younger than 18 who had a stem cell transplant for acute lymphoblastic leukemia, so the T cells may come from the graft donor. The sample was PBMCs, mostly from graft donor cells, taken 180 days after TCRalphabeta/CD19-depleted stem cell transplant. Here the CDR3 DNA reads TGTGCCAGCACCCGCCATCTCTGGGGGAACACTGAAGCTTTCTTT. It codes for CASTRHLWGNTEAFF.